Each of the 25 T cell receptor beta chains below was sequenced from the same sample in a study of cytomegalovirus exposure and HLA in healthy donors. The PCR employed 60 Vbeta primers together with 13 Jbeta primers. The assay was immunoSEQ multiplex PCR, and TCRdb's table has in-frame clones only and misses some. The table has approximately 70,000 clones, 65% to 70% seen once. The sequencing input was PBMCs. Receptor source: a man aged 35 to 55 in good health and CMV-seropositive.

V usage is TRBV5-4 and J usage is TRBJ2-1, with TRBD2 matching 7 bases. J lost 0 bases, V lost 4 bases, and 4 bases had no gene match. The CDR3 is 15 amino acids. Germline-derived CDR1 and CDR2 are SGHNT and YYREEE (reference sequence). This CDR3 is CASSPGGSSYNEQFF. The CDR3 bases are TGTGCCAGCAGCCCCGGGGGGAGCTCCTACAATGAGCAGTTCTTC.

There are a few counts of this clone. V is TRBV5-1 and J is TRBJ1-2, with 9 nucleotides matching TRBD1. Germline trimming cut 4 bases from V and 2 bases from J; bases unmatched to any gene: 6. Germline V gives CDR1 SGHRS, CDR2 YFSETQ. The CDR3 is 15 residues long. The CDR3 loop reads CASSIRTGENYGYTF. CDR3 sequence (DNA): TGCGCCAGCAGCATCAGGACAGGGGAAAACTATGGCTACACCTTC.

The chain recombines TRBV15 with TRBJ2-5, with D maybe TRBD1 (5 bases). Germline V gene lookup returns CDR1 LNHNV and CDR2 YYDKDF (reference sequence). V was cut by 3 bases and J by 0 bases, with 14 bases left in between. The CDR3 has 16 amino acids. In DNA form, the CDR3 reads TGTGCCACCAGCAGTCTTTCTCAGGGCAACCAAGAGACCCAGTACTTC. As protein: CATSSLSQGNQETQYF.

V and J are TRBV5-6 and TRBJ1-3; the D is unclear. The CDR3 contains 14 residues. Deletions cut 4 bases from V and 2 bases from J, with 10 bases between. CDR1 SGHDT and CDR2 YYEEEE come from the germline V gene. The CDR3 region has the DNA TGTGCCAGCAGCCAATCTAATCCTGGAAACACCATATATTTT. It is translated as CASSQSNPGNTIYF. The full variable domain, with the rest looked up from reference TRBV5-6 and TRBJ1-3, is DAGVTQSPTHLIKTRGQQVTLRCSPKSGHDTVSWYQQALGQGPQFIFQYYEEEERQRGNFPDRFSGHQFPNYSSELNVNALLLGDSALYLCASSQSNPGNTIYFGEGSWLTVV.

This clone came up a few times. The rearrangement links TRBV5-1 to TRBJ1-1; no clear D gene. This CDR3 has 17 residues. With 2 bases removed from V and 2 bases from J, the gap between germline ends came to 19 bases. Germline V gives CDR1 SGHRS, CDR2 YFSETQ. The CDR3 protein is CASSLGYDYEVNTEAFF. The CDR3 DNA follows: TGCGCCAGCAGCTTAGGGTACGACTACGAAGTAAACACTGAAGCTTTCTTT.

The genes are TRBV11-2 and TRBJ2-5, with TRBD1 matching 9 bases. The trim removed 0 bases at V and 9 bases at J, leaving 2 bases unmatched. Per germline, CDR1 SGHAT and CDR2 FQNNGV. The CDR3 is made up of 13 amino acids. The DNA for the CDR3 is TGTGCCAGCAGCTTAGAACAGGGGGCAGCCCAGTACTTC. This gives the protein CASSLEQGAAQYF.

The J gene is TRBJ2-5, the V gene TRBV29-1; D not resolved. The ends were cut back, 3 bases at V and 2 bases at J, with 10 bases in the middle. Per germline, CDR1 SQVTM and CDR2 ANQGSEA. The CDR3 contains 13 residues. The DNA for the CDR3 is TGCAGCGTTGAGGCAAATCAACAAGAGACCCAGTACTTC. Its translation is CSVEANQQETQYF.

The chain couples TRBV6-5 to TRBJ2-3; D perhaps matches TRBD2 (6 bases). The CDR3 has 15 amino acids. CDR1 is MNHEY and CDR2 is SVGAGI in the germline V gene. Trimming took off 1 base at V and 0 bases at J, with 8 bases between the two ends. The DNA for the CDR3 is TGTGCCAGCAGTTACTGGGGGACTAGCACAGATACGCAGTATTTT. Residues: CASSYWGTSTDTQYF.

V and J are TRBV6-1 and TRBJ1-2, with D possibly being TRBD1 (5 bases). V lost 5 bases and J 2 bases, leaving 9 bases between the germline ends. This CDR3 is 13 amino acids long. CDR1 MNHNS and CDR2 SASEGT come from the germline V gene. CDR3 nucleotides: TGTGCCAGCAGTTCTCAGGGAAACTATGGCTACACCTTC. This encodes CASSSQGNYGYTF.

The chain joins TRBV29-1 to TRBJ2-5, with D unclear. Germline lookup yields CDR1 SQVTM and CDR2 ANQGSEA. This CDR3 is 11 amino acids long. V dropped 0 bases and J dropped 10 bases, with 9 bases sitting between them. The CDR3 nucleotides read TGCAGCGTTGAAGATCGGGTTAACCAGTACTTC. Its protein product is CSVEDRVNQYF.

This clone came up once. This chain links TRBV27 with TRBJ1-1; D gene ambiguous. Trimming cost V 6 bases and J 2 bases, with 19 bases left between them. CDR3 length equals 16 residues. Germline CDR1 and CDR2: MNHEY and SMNVEV (reference sequence). The CDR3 here is CASSPPGRRPNTEAFF. Here the CDR3 DNA reads TGTGCCAGCAGCCCCCCGGGTCGGCGACCAAACACTGAAGCTTTCTTT.

The rearrangement links TRBV29-1 to TRBJ2-5, with D possibly matching TRBD2 (6 bases). Germline values: CDR1 SQVTM, CDR2 ANQGSEA. The CDR3 sequence is 13 residues long. Trimming cost V 6 bases and J 4 bases, with 15 bases left between them. The CDR3 loop reads CSVSGGAGETQYF. CDR3 DNA: TGCAGCGTCTCTGGAGGGGCCGGAGAGACCCAGTACTTC.

The chain joins TRBV28 to TRBJ1-5; D gene unclear. The CDR3 sequence is 14 residues long. Germline V lookup: CDR1 MDHEN, CDR2 SYDVKM. Between the trimmed V and J ends, which lost 5 bases and 4 bases, there was a span of 12 bases. The CDR3 bases are TGTGCCAGCAGTGTCTGGGCAGTTAATCAGCCCCAGCATTTT. Encoded protein: CASSVWAVNQPQHF.

The chain links TRBV7-3 to TRBJ2-2; the match to TRBD2 covers 9 bases. The CDR3 is made up of 18 amino acids. Germline lookup yields CDR1 SGHTA and CDR2 FQGTGA. The V gene end was trimmed by 2 bases and the J gene end by 0 bases; junction bases not matched to a gene: 7. CDR3 bases: TGTGCCAGCAGCTTAGATGTTAGCGGGAGTCCGAACACCGGGGAGCTGTTTTTT. It yields the protein CASSLDVSGSPNTGELFF.

V and J are TRBV9 and TRBJ2-1; D call uncertain. The CDR3 has 11 residues. CDR1 SGDLS and CDR2 YYNGEE come from the germline V gene. V lost 0 bases and J lost 7, with 2 bases in between. The chain's CDR3 is CASSVANEQFF. In DNA form, the CDR3 reads TGTGCCAGCAGCGTAGCTAATGAGCAGTTCTTC.

A single count supports this clone. The V gene is TRBV6-1, the J gene TRBJ2-7, with D tentatively TRBD2 (5 bases). In germline, CDR1 is MNHNS, CDR2 SASEGT. Between the trimmed V and J ends, which lost 4 bases and 0 bases, there was a span of 10 bases. The CDR3 runs 14 residues. The CDR3 reads CASSVEGSSYEQYF. CDR3 bases: TGTGCCAGCAGTGTCGAAGGGAGCTCCTACGAGCAGTACTTC.

V and J are TRBV18 and TRBJ1-6; 9 nucleotides align to TRBD1. Germline CDR1 and CDR2: KGHSH and LQKENI. With V trimmed by 3 bases and J by 14 bases, 17 bases remained unmatched. There are 17 residues in the CDR3. CDR3 bases: TGTGCCAGCTCACCTAGGGACAGGGCGCCCAAATGGAGGGCCCTCCACTTT. It specifies CASSPRDRAPKWRALHF. The whole variable domain, filled in from reference TRBV18 and TRBJ1-6, reads NAGVMQNPRHLVRRRGQEARLRCSPMKGHSHVYWYRQLPEEGLKFMVYLQKENIIDESGMPKERFSAEFPKEGPSILRIQQVVRGDSAAYFCASSPRDRAPKWRALHFGNGTRLTVT.

The rearrangement uses TRBV6-5 and TRBJ1-5, with 10 bases lining up with TRBD1. The J segment lost 4 bases and the V segment lost 5 bases, leaving 5 bases of the junction unmatched. This CDR3 has 15 residues. Germline V CDR1 and CDR2: MNHEY, SVGAGI. The CDR3 DNA is TGTGCCAGCAGTGGGACAGGGGTGACTAATCAGCCCCAGCATTTT. Its protein is CASSGTGVTNQPQHF.

The chain joins TRBV5-4 to TRBJ2-7, with D possibly TRBD2 on 5 matching bases. Trimming stripped 3 bases from V and 7 bases from J, with 23 bases between. Germline CDR1 is SGHNT and CDR2 is YYREEE (reference sequence). The CDR3 spans 16 residues. The CDR3 protein is CASSSEGGQYGGEQYF. In DNA, the CDR3 is TGTGCCAGCAGCTCCGAGGGCGGCCAGTACGGAGGAGAGCAGTACTTC.

The chain combines TRBV2 with TRBJ2-7, with D possibly being TRBD2 (7 bases). Per germline, CDR1 SNHLY and CDR2 FYNNEI. The CDR3 loop spans 12 amino acids. V was trimmed by 8 bases and J by 6 bases, leaving 14 bases between them. Here the CDR3 reads CASGGGGLEQYF. The CDR3 bases are TGTGCCAGCGGAGGGGGGGGGCTCGAGCAGTACTTC.

The chain joins TRBV11-3 to TRBJ2-1, with 13 bases identical to TRBD2. The V and J ends lost 5 bases and 5 bases, in that order; junction bases with no gene match: 3. The CDR3 is 15 amino acids. Looked up from germline, CDR1 is SGHNT and CDR2 is YENEEA. CDR3 sequence (DNA): TGTGCCAGCAGCCGGACTAGCGGGGGAAACAATGAGCAGTTCTTC. Its protein is CASSRTSGGNNEQFF.

CDR3: CASKGTERHLHF. CDR3 DNA: TGTGCCAGCAAAGGGACAGAGCGTCACCTCCACTTT. The chain has TRBV2 and TRBJ1-6; 7 bases line up with TRBD1. Trimming took 7 bases from V and 15 from J; bases not matched to a gene: 9. This CDR3 spans 12 amino acids. CDR1 SNHLY and CDR2 FYNNEI come from the germline V gene.

The chain has TRBV5-1 and TRBJ2-3; D is unclear. Germline V CDR1 and CDR2: SGHRS, YFSETQ. CDR3 length equals 15 residues. Between the trimmed V and J ends, which lost 5 bases and 3 bases, there was a span of 16 bases. CDR3 sequence (DNA): TGCGCCAGCAGGGTGGGCGCTACGCAGACAGATACGCAGTATTTT. Protein sequence: CASRVGATQTDTQYF.

With regard to this clone: Within the sample, other DNA sequences also encode this same CDR3. CDR3 residues: CASSPSGGNQPQHF. The CDR3 DNA sequence: TGTGCCAGCAGCCCTAGCGGGGGCAATCAGCCCCAGCATTTT. The chain carries TRBV7-2 and TRBJ1-5; no clear D gene. The V and J ends lost 5 bases and 2 bases respectively, with 10 bases between them. The CDR3 sequence is 14 residues long. The germline gives CDR1 SGHTA, CDR2 FQGNSA. The variable domain in full, completed from reference TRBV7-2 and TRBJ1-5, reads GAGVSQSPSNKVTEKGKDVELRCDPISGHTALYWYRQSLGQGLEFLIYFQGNSAPDKSGLPSDRFSAERTGGSVSTLTIQRTQQEDSAVYLCASSPSGGNQPQHFGDGTRLSIL.

The chain combines TRBV7-6 with TRBJ2-6; maybe TRBD2 (5 bases). The CDR3 has 16 amino acids. Trimming pared 1 base from V and 2 bases from J, leaving 9 bases between. The germline V gene encodes CDR1 SGHVS and CDR2 FNYEAQ. The CDR3 sequence: CASSLETSTGANVLTF. The CDR3 DNA sequence: TGTGCCAGCAGCTTAGAAACTAGTACTGGGGCCAACGTCCTGACTTTC.